These 8 T cell receptor beta chains were all obtained from the same sample, sequenced in a study of shared clonotypes between healthy human individuals. Using immunoSEQ multiplex PCR, the repertoire was profiled, and TCRdb retains in-frame clones only, with some absent. Here the sample spans 520,000 or so clones, 70% to 80% being singletons. Sample: PBMCs. These receptors were collected from a woman aged 35 to 49 in good health. Some clones in this sample may be carry-over from other donors' samples.

In this sample, this clone turned up many times. The genes are TRBV11-1 and TRBJ2-1; D is perhaps TRBD2 (5 bases). The CDR3 loop spans 15 amino acids. Germline CDR1 is SGHAT and CDR2 is FQDESV (reference sequence). The V end lost 6 bases, the J end lost 6 bases, and 18 bases lay between the germline ends. CDR3 sequence: CASSLTGAAGNEQFF. The CDR3 DNA follows: TGTGCCAGCAGTTTGACTGGCGCGGCGGGCAATGAGCAGTTCTTC.

This chain connects TRBV7-3 to TRBJ2-1, with 7 bases that match TRBD2. This CDR3 comprises 13 residues. The trim removed 5 bases at V and 9 bases at J, leaving 7 bases unmatched. Germline V lookup: CDR1 SGHTA, CDR2 FQGTGA. The CDR3 region is CASSPRLATEQFF. CDR3 bases: TGTGCCAGCAGCCCTCGACTAGCTACTGAGCAGTTCTTC.

This rearrangement joins TRBV7-2 to TRBJ2-7, with D maybe TRBD1 (6 bases). Deletions cut 2 bases from V and 4 bases from J, with 9 bases between. Germline V gives CDR1 SGHTA, CDR2 FQGNSA. The CDR3 is made up of 13 amino acids. The CDR3 protein is CASSLHRAYEQYF. In DNA form, the CDR3 reads TGTGCCAGCAGCTTACACAGGGCTTACGAGCAGTACTTC.

The chain links TRBV14 to TRBJ2-7; D is possibly TRBD1 (5 bases). The V gene's germline CDR1 is SGHDN and CDR2 FVKESK. Trimming pared 0 bases from V and 6 bases from J, leaving 9 bases between. CDR3 length: 13 residues. In DNA, the CDR3 is TGTGCCAGCAGCCAAGATTGGGGCTCCGAGCAGTACTTC. Translated, it gives CASSQDWGSEQYF.

The chain combines TRBV5-4 with TRBJ2-7; 8 bases fit TRBD2. V trimming: 9 bases; J trimming: 4 bases; junction bases outside the gene matches: 3. This CDR3 is built from 11 residues. In germline, CDR1 is SGHNT, CDR2 YYREEE (reference sequence). The CDR3 DNA sequence: TGTGCCACCCGGGGGGGATACGAGCAGTACTTC. It is translated as CATRGGYEQYF.

The chain has TRBV27 and TRBJ2-2, with 8 positions matching TRBD2. Losses at the gene ends were 5 bases for V and 5 bases for J; bases not matched to a gene: 4. This CDR3 is 14 amino acids long. CDR1 is MNHEY and CDR2 is SMNVEV in the germline V gene (reference sequence). The CDR3 protein is CASSQTSVTGELFF. Written as DNA, the CDR3 is TGTGCCAGCAGTCAGACTAGCGTTACCGGGGAGCTGTTTTTT.

This clone was observed a single time. The chain uses TRBV6-5 and TRBJ2-7; 10 bases line up with TRBD1. Germline CDR1 MNHEY, CDR2 SVGAGI. Trimming removed 6 bases from V and 1 base from J; junction bases left unmatched: 6. The CDR3 contains 15 residues. This CDR3 is CASRNDRGPSYEQYF. As DNA, the CDR3 is TGTGCCAGCAGGAATGACAGGGGGCCATCCTACGAGCAGTACTTC.

The V and J genes are TRBV7-6 and TRBJ2-7, with 9 bases lining up with TRBD2. Looked up from germline, CDR1 is SGHVS and CDR2 is FNYEAQ. J was trimmed by 2 bases and V by 2 bases; bases with no gene match: 7. The CDR3 loop spans 16 amino acids. CDR3 bases: TGTGCCAGCAGCTTAAGCGGCGGGAGGGCCCCCTACGAGCAGTACTTC. This sequence encodes CASSLSGGRAPYEQYF.